This T cell receptor beta chain was identified during a study of cytomegalovirus exposure and HLA in healthy donors. Researchers ran the PCR with 60 Vbeta and 13 Jbeta primers. Profiled with immunoSEQ multiplex PCR; TCRdb holds only in-frame clones, not every one. The sample has around 130,000 clones, approximately 84% seen once. Broader study findings: Analyzed later, association rates of TCRs varied across HLA loci, with DRB1 most and HLA-C fewest.

About this clone itself: Its antigen is still unknown.

The TCR comes from a middle-aged woman in good health and CMV-seronegative. Sequenced material: PBMCs.

CDR3 in amino acids: CASSLLAGALADTQYF. The CDR3 DNA sequence: TGCGCCAGCAGCTTACTAGCGGGAGCGTTGGCAGATACGCAGTATTTT. The chain links TRBV5-1 to TRBJ2-3, with 11 bases fitting TRBD2. V shed 2 bases and J 4 bases; nucleotides not matched to a gene: 6. CDR1 SGHRS and CDR2 YFSETQ come from the germline V gene. This CDR3 contains 16 residues.